This T cell receptor beta chain was found in a study of blood T cell repertoires in COVID-19 (dated by TCRdb to 2018 to 2020). Regarding the research as a whole: Samples covering the acute and convalescent phases of COVID-19 were provided by collaborators in the United States, Italy and Spain. The material from the prospective study consisted of cDNA or gDNA derived from T cells, B-cell-depleted T cells, or PBMCs. Subjects who had been exposed to COVID-19, were actively infected with it, or had recovered from it provided the deeply sampled blood TCRbeta repertoires that made up the dataset. The repertoires were released in a freely available public database intended as a resource for research on the immune response to SARS-CoV-2. Samples were obtained from the ongoing ImmuneRACE study (first 160 participants) and from over 1,000 subjects provided by 6 global collaborators. Nearly every sample came with metadata listing a de-identified subject ID, COVID-19 status, age in years and sex. Where available, HLA class I and class II types were taken from metadata supplied by the sample provider and were not determined by assay-based typing. General findings and caveats noted by the study authors: Clinical and demographic metadata were provided uncurated, with the amount varying by source and participant.

The CDR3 runs 12 residues from the cysteine to the phenylalanine. The sequence is cut down to CDR3 DNA, 36 bases in frame from base 1. Between the V and J ends, shortened by 4 bases and 3 bases respectively, the junction contains 7 bases. The germline V gene encodes CDR1 WSHSY and CDR2 SAAADI. The immunoSEQ Assay, a bias-controlled multiplex PCR, was used to amplify TCRbeta CDR3 regions from genomic DNA. Under the source paper's analysis protocol: Nucleated cell counts per sample were estimated from amplification of reference gene primers within the assay. To quantify the absolute abundance of each unique TCRbeta CDR3 rearrangement, sequence reads were collapsed and filtered. Productive Simpson clonality was computed per sample as the square root of Simpson's diversity index over productive rearrangements. The table comes from immuneACCESS by way of TCRdb, which keeps in-frame sequences with V and J called. Part of the clones is missing from these tables; in studies checked, under half for an unresolved V gene and the rest for unknown reasons. V and J calls and clone size are copied from that table; D and trimming were computed from the DNA. The sample yields about 140,000 clones; approximately 88% were counted once. The ten largest account for about 2% of the sample.

Collaborating institutions collected whole blood in K2EDTA tubes following their own protocols. For TCRbeta analysis, collaborators shipped samples as frozen whole blood, isolated PBMCs, or DNA extracted from either of those sample types. A note on this clone: Its cognate antigen has yet to be identified. No base quality information exists; no much larger clone differs at one position.

Here the chain combines TRBV10-2 and TRBJ2-7; the D segment cannot be called with confidence. Sample: peripheral blood. The sequence came from a man aged 65 to 85 with acute or convalescent COVID-19. The CDR3: CASSAQNYEQYF. Read as DNA, the sequence is TGCGCCAGCAGTGCCCAGAACTACGAGCAGTACTTC.